The present T cell receptor beta chain was sequenced within a study of blood T cell repertoires in COVID-19. Profiled with immunoSEQ multiplex PCR; TCRdb holds only in-frame clones, not every one. This sample yields more than 300,000 clones, of which around 80% are seen a single time; approximately 1.2% belongs to the top ten. The germline V gene has CDR1 SGDLS and CDR2 YYNGEE. Trimming took 3 bases from V and 0 from J; bases not matched to a gene: 5. The CDR3 consists of 16 residues. The sequencing sample was made of peripheral blood. This receptor was obtained from a woman aged 45-60 years with acute or convalescent COVID-19. V gene TRBV9 combines with J gene TRBJ1-5; TRBD1 aligns across 8 bases. CDR3 DNA sequence: TGTGCCAGCAGCGAGTCGACAGGGGATAGCAATCAGCCCCAGCATTTT. Encoded protein: CASSESTGDSNQPQHF.